Listed below are T cell receptor beta chains from one sample, sequenced in a study of read filtering for tumor transcriptome and immune sequencing. TCRdb used MiXCR to reprocess the reads, holding one entry per CDR3 protein. The data contain about 40,000 distinct CDR3 sequences, 10% to 15% of them singletons. The sequenced sample was a population of CD138-negative cells sorted from bone marrow. The receptors derive from a donor over 35 with multiple myeloma. Both conserved end residues are part of each CDR3. Fields, in order: clone size, V gene, J gene, D gene, CDR3 protein, CDR3 DNA. A D gene is named only where the DNA matches it firmly. Size values are once, few and many counts, or a class for expanded clones, and some rows have none.

.	TRBV4-1	TRBJ2-6	.	CASSSGANVMTF	TGCGCCAGTAGCTCTGGAGCCAACGTCATGACTTTC
many	TRBV20-1	TRBJ2-5	TRBD1	CSAEDRDGETQYF	TGCAGTGCTGAAGACAGGGATGGAGAGACCCAGTACTTC
many	TRBV29-1	TRBJ2-5	.	CSASGGETQYF	TGCAGCGCATCCGGCGGGGAGACCCAGTACTTC
many	TRBV7-2	TRBJ2-7	.	CASSSRHLFEQYF	TGTGCCAGCAGCTCCCGGCATTTGTTCGAGCAGTACTTC
many	TRBV27	TRBJ2-7	.	CASSLSGPTKPYEQYF	TGTGCCAGCAGTTTATCCGGTCCGACTAAACCCTACGAGCAGTACTTC
many	TRBV6-1	TRBJ2-1	.	CASSGDSSREQFF	TGTGCCAGCAGTGGAGATAGCTCGCGTGAGCAGTTCTTC
many	TRBV28	TRBJ2-1	TRBD2	CASSITSGGSYNEQFF	TGTGCCAGCAGTATAACTAGCGGGGGTTCCTACAATGAGCAGTTCTTC
many	TRBV18	TRBJ2-3	.	CASSPLRSTDTQYF	TGTGCCAGCTCACCACTGCGGAGCACAGATACGCAGTATTTT
many	TRBV11-2	TRBJ1-5	TRBD1	CASSRGRTGGIQPQHF	TGTGCCAGCAGCCGAGGTCGGACAGGGGGTATTCAGCCCCAGCATTTT
few	TRBV18	TRBJ2-5	TRBD1	CASSLAGQVGPETQYF	TGTGCCAGCTCACTCGCGGGACAGGTCGGCCCAGAGACCCAGTACTTC
many	TRBV11-2	TRBJ2-5	.	CASSLKDTQYF	TGTGCCAGCAGCTTAAAGGATACCCAGTACTTC
many	TRBV28	TRBJ1-6	.	CAAEGGLRNSPLHF	TGTGCCGCAGAGGGGGGGCTAAGGAATTCACCCCTCCACTTT
many	TRBV5-1	TRBJ1-1	TRBD1	CASSLNRGKAFF	TGCGCCAGCAGCTTAAACAGGGGCAAAGCTTTCTTT
many	TRBV2	TRBJ1-1	.	CASRYRGNTEAFF	TGTGCCAGCAGGTATCGGGGGAACACTGAAGCTTTCTTT
.	TRBV20-1	TRBJ2-1	.	CSARDLVGGVASEQFF	TGCAGTGCTAGAGATCTAGTCGGCGGGGTGGCGTCGGAGCAGTTCTTC
many	TRBV12-3/TRBV12-4	TRBJ2-3	.	CASSAQFTDTQYF	TGTGCCAGCAGTGCACAATTCACAGATACGCAGTATTTT
many	TRBV10-3	TRBJ2-3	.	CATATLAGTDTQYF	TGTGCCACCGCTACCTTGGCTGGCACAGATACGCAGTATTTT
many	TRBV29-1	TRBJ2-5	TRBD2	CSVAPSGAGETQYF	TGCAGCGTTGCCCCCAGCGGGGCAGGAGAGACCCAGTACTTC
.	TRBV18	TRBJ2-2	TRBD1	CASSIQGSESTGELFF	TGTGCCAGCTCTATACAGGGGAGTGAAAGCACCGGGGAGCTGTTTTTT
many	TRBV11-2	TRBJ1-1	.	CASSLEFGRTNTEAFF	TGTGCCAGCAGCTTAGAATTCGGCAGAACGAACACTGAAGCTTTCTTT
many	TRBV27	TRBJ2-1	.	CASSGGGDRYNEQFF	TGTGCCAGCAGTGGAGGGGGAGACCGTTACAATGAGCAGTTCTTC
many	TRBV29-1	TRBJ1-3	TRBD1	CSVQQGTESGNTIYF	TGCAGCGTTCAACAGGGGACAGAGTCTGGAAACACCATATATTTT
.	TRBV18	TRBJ2-3	.	CASSLPTCVGTQYF	TGTGCCAGCTCACTACCGACTTGCGTGGGTACGCAGTATTTT
many	TRBV28	TRBJ1-2	.	CASSLRGYYGYTF	TGTGCCAGCAGTTTGAGGGGGTACTATGGCTACACCTTC
many	TRBV12-3/TRBV12-4	TRBJ2-1	TRBD2	CASKSSGAYNEQFF	TGTGCCAGCAAATCTAGCGGAGCCTACAATGAGCAGTTCTTC
many	TRBV9	TRBJ2-1	TRBD1	CASSVGSRTGGANEQFF	TGTGCCAGCAGCGTAGGTTCCCGGACAGGGGGTGCCAATGAGCAGTTCTTC
many	TRBV6-5	TRBJ2-5	TRBD1	CASSYGAGTGETQYF	TGTGCCAGCAGTTACGGCGCCGGGACAGGGGAGACCCAGTACTTC
.	TRBV20-1	TRBJ1-1	.	CSALGGAANTDAFF	TGCAGTGCCCTGGGGGGGGCTGCGAACACTGACGCTTTCTTT
many	TRBV20-1	TRBJ1-4	.	CSARGEGTNEKLFF	TGCAGTGCGCGGGGGGAGGGCACTAATGAAAAACTGTTTTTT
many	TRBV5-1	TRBJ2-7	TRBD2	CASSLDIASGYEQYF	TGCGCCAGCAGCTTGGATATTGCTAGCGGATACGAGCAGTACTTC
few	TRBV3-1	TRBJ2-7	.	CASITGNEQYF	TGTGCCAGCATCACCGGAAACGAGCAGTACTTC